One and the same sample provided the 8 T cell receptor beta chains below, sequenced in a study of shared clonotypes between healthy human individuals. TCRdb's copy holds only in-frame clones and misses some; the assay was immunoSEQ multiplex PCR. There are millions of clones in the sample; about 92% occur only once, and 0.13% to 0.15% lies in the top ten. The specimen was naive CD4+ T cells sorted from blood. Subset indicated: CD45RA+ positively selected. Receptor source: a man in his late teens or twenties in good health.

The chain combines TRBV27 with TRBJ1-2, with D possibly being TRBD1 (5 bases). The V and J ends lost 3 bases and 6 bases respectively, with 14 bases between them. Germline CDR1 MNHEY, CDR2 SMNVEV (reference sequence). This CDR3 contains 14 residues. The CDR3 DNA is TGTGCCAGCAGTTTCGGCGGGGGATTGGATGGCTACACCTTC. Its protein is CASSFGGGLDGYTF.

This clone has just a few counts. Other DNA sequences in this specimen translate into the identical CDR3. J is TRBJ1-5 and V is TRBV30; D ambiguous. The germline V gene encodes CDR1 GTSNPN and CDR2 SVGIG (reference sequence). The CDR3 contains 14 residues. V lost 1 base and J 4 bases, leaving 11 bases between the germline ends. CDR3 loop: CAWSADSLNQPQHF. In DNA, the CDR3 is TGTGCCTGGAGTGCCGACTCGTTAAATCAGCCCCAGCATTTT.

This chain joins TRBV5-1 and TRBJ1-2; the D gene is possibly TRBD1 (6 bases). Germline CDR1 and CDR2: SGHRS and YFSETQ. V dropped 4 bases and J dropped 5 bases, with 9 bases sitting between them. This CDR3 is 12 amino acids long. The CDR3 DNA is TGCGCCAGCAGCACCGACAGGTATGGCTACACCTTC. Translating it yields CASSTDRYGYTF.

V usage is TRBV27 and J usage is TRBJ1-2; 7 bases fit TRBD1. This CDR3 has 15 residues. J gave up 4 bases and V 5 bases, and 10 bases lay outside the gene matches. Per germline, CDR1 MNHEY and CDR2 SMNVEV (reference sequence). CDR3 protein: CASSMTGTDLYGYTF. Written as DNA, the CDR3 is TGTGCCAGCAGTATGACCGGGACAGACCTCTATGGCTACACCTTC.

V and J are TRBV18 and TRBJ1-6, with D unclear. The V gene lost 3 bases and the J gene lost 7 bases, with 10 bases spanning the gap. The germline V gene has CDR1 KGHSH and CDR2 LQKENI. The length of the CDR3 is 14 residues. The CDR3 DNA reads TGTGCCAGCTCACCCGCAGGATTCAATTCACCCCTCCACTTT. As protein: CASSPAGFNSPLHF.

CDR3 nucleotide sequence: TGTGCCAGCTCCGAGGGGGCCAAAAACATTCAGTACTTC. Translating it yields CASSEGAKNIQYF. This chain connects TRBV28 to TRBJ2-4; D assignment may be TRBD1 or TRBD2 (5 bases each). The germline CDR1 and CDR2 sequences are MDHEN and SYDVKM. V was clipped by 8 bases and J by 1 base, with 9 bases between them. The length of the CDR3 is 13 residues.

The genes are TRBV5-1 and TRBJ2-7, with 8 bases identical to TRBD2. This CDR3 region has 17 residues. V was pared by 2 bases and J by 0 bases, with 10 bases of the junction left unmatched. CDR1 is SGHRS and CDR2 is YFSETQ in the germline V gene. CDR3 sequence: CASSFGLAGESSYEQYF. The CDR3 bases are TGCGCCAGCAGCTTCGGGCTAGCGGGCGAAAGCTCCTACGAGCAGTACTTC.

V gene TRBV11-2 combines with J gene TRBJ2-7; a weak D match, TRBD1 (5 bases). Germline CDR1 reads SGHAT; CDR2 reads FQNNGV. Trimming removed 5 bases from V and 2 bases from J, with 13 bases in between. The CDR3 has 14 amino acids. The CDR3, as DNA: TGTGCCAGCAGCGCTAACAGGAGACCCTACGAGCAGTACTTC. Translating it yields CASSANRRPYEQYF.